This entry concerns a single T cell receptor beta chain. Time point of the sample: newly diagnosed GD, antithyroid drugs for less than 3 months. Generation of the TCR library employed RNA extracted from PBMCs. TCR beta libraries were built with iRepertoire HTBI primers and Arm-PCR of CDR3 regions. From the multiplex PCR reads, TCRdb called clonotypes with MiXCR, one entry per CDR3 protein. The sample lists fewer than 350,000 distinct CDR3 sequences, about 18% occurring once. The data stem from a study of regulatory T cells in long-lasting Graves disease. Sequenced material: peripheral blood mononuclear cells (PBMCs), taken at new diagnosis, from a patient treated with antithyroid drugs. This clonotype was sampled from a female donor with Graves disease.

The DNA for the CDR3 is TGTGCCTGGAGTGTACTGTATGGGAGTGAAGCTTTCTTT. This encodes CAWSVLYGSEAFF. This rearrangement joins TRBV30 to TRBJ1-1; no reliable D call. Trimming stripped 0 bases from V and 7 bases from J, with 12 bases between. From germline, CDR1 is GTSNPN and CDR2 SVGIG (reference sequence). This CDR3 has 13 amino acids.